Listed below are T cell receptor beta chains from one sample, sequenced in a study of cytomegalovirus exposure and HLA in healthy donors. The method was immunoSEQ multiplex PCR; TCRdb's version includes in-frame clones alone and lacks a portion of them. In the table there are almost 200,000 clones, roughly 85% of which are singletons. The sample comprised PBMCs. The receptors come from a woman aged 25 to 39 in good health and CMV-seropositive. Each CDR3 is given with its conserved first and last residue. The D gene is left open where the match is weak. Clone size appears in some rows only: once, few, many, or a class for an expanded clone.

d_call clone_size j_call v_call cdr3_aa cdr3_nt
- - TRBJ1-6 TRBV9 CASSVAGLTNSPLHF TGTGCCAGCAGCGTAGCTGGCCTCACTAATTCACCCCTCCACTTT
TRBD1 - TRBJ2-2 TRBV4-3 CASSQERTGSANTGELFF TGCGCCAGCAGCCAAGAGCGGACAGGGAGTGCGAACACCGGGGAGCTGTTTTTT
TRBD1 once TRBJ2-2 TRBV5-6 CASSYGTDDTGELFF TGTGCCAGCAGCTATGGGACAGACGACACCGGGGAGCTGTTTTTT
- once TRBJ1-2 TRBV15 CATSKSSNYGYTF TGTGCCACCAGCAAATCCTCTAACTATGGCTACACCTTC
TRBD1 - TRBJ1-1 TRBV4-3 CASSRGDREDNEAFF TGCGCCAGCAGCCGAGGGGACAGGGAGGACAATGAAGCTTTCTTT
- - TRBJ2-3 TRBV11-3 CASSLGGDPTDTQYF TGTGCCAGCAGCCTCGGCGGAGACCCCACAGATACGCAGTATTTT
TRBD1 - TRBJ1-6 TRBV11-2 CASSIQGVGNSPLHF TGTGCCAGCAGCATACAGGGGGTTGGGAATTCACCCCTCCACTTT
TRBD1 - TRBJ2-1 TRBV5-1 CASRGLSYNEQFF TGCGCTTCCAGGGGGCTTTCCTACAATGAGCAGTTCTTC
TRBD1 few TRBJ1-2 TRBV7-2 CASSLGIGQGGGYTF TGTGCCAGCAGCTTGGGTATCGGACAGGGCGGTGGCTACACCTTC
- - TRBJ2-7 TRBV9 CASSPRLDGAWDEQYF TGTGCCAGCAGCCCTCGCCTTGACGGAGCTTGGGACGAGCAGTACTTC
- - TRBJ1-2 TRBV11-2 CASSPTDYYGYTF TGTGCCAGCAGCCCGACAGATTATTATGGCTACACCTTC
- - TRBJ1-1 TRBV7-9 CASSLSQGEHNEAFF TGTGCCAGCAGCCTAAGCCAGGGCGAACACAATGAAGCTTTCTTT
- - TRBJ2-1 TRBV2 CASSLRSGYNEQFF TGTGCCAGCAGTCTAAGGAGTGGGTACAATGAGCAGTTCTTC
TRBD1 - TRBJ1-2 TRBV7-2 CASSLGQVNGYTF TGTGCCAGCAGCCTAGGACAGGTGAATGGCTACACCTTC
TRBD2 - TRBJ2-2 TRBV4-3 CASSQYVAGRGTGELFF TGCGCCAGCAGCCAATACGTAGCGGGAAGGGGCACCGGGGAGCTGTTTTTT
TRBD2 - TRBJ2-5 TRBV2 CARLGGAGETQYF TGTGCCAGGCTCGGGGGGGCGGGAGAGACCCAGTACTTC
TRBD1 few TRBJ1-1 TRBV25-1 CASSEYITGEAMNTEAFF TGTGCCAGCAGTGAATATATAACAGGGGAAGCCATGAACACTGAAGCTTTCTTT
TRBD1 - TRBJ2-6 TRBV18 CASSPGTGNNGANVLTF TGTGCCAGCTCACCCGGGACAGGGAACAATGGGGCCAACGTCCTGACTTTC
TRBD1 - TRBJ1-6 TRBV5-1 CASSSLRQGGNNSPLHF TGCGCCAGCAGCTCCCTACGACAGGGTGGGAATAATTCACCCCTCCACTTT
- - TRBJ1-2 TRBV7-2 CASSDTGIYGYTF TGTGCCAGCAGCGACACCGGGATATATGGCTACACCTTC
TRBD2 - TRBJ2-3 TRBV5-4 CASSLAGVTDTQYF TGTGCCAGCAGCTTAGCGGGAGTAACAGATACGCAGTATTTT
TRBD2 few TRBJ2-2 TRBV4-1 CASSQDRTSGEAGELFF TGCGCCAGCAGCCAAGATAGGACTAGCGGGGAGGCCGGGGAGCTGTTTTTT
- - TRBJ2-5 TRBV14 CASSRRRRETQYF TGTGCCAGCAGCAGGAGGCGTAGAGAGACCCAGTACTTC
TRBD1 few TRBJ2-5 TRBV27 CASSDLRNRGIETQYF TGTGCCAGCAGCGACCTAAGGAACAGGGGTATTGAGACCCAGTACTTC
- - TRBJ2-1 TRBV7-6 CASSPHRGFNEQFF TGTGCCAGCAGCCCCCATCGGGGTTTTAATGAGCAGTTCTTC
- - TRBJ1-5 TRBV19 CASSDNYQGSGNQPQHF TGTGCCAGTAGTGATAACTACCAGGGGTCCGGCAATCAGCCCCAGCATTTT
- - TRBJ1-1 TRBV6-7 CASSSEQGLNTEAFF TGTGCCAGCAGTTCAGAACAGGGTTTGAACACTGAAGCTTTCTTT
- - TRBJ2-5 TRBV30 CAWYGGGETQYF TGTGCCTGGTATGGAGGTGGGGAGACCCAGTACTTC
- - TRBJ1-2 TRBV19 CASRESPYGYTF TGTGCCTCGCGGGAGTCTCCTTATGGCTACACCTTC
TRBD1 - TRBJ1-1 TRBV30 CAWRPGQGHYEAFF TGTGCCTGGAGGCCAGGACAGGGCCACTATGAAGCTTTCTTT
TRBD1 - TRBJ1-1 TRBV7-9 CASSRRTGENTEAFF TGTGCCAGCAGCCGTCGGACAGGGGAGAACACTGAAGCTTTCTTT
- - TRBJ1-1 TRBV5-1 CASSLYAGTGDTEAFF TGCGCCAGCAGCTTGTATGCAGGGACTGGGGACACTGAAGCTTTCTTT
TRBD1 few TRBJ1-1 TRBV7-6 CASSSGQGVTEAFF TGTGCCAGCAGCTCGGGACAGGGGGTCACTGAAGCTTTCTTT
TRBD1 - TRBJ1-1 TRBV5-1 CASSPGTGGTEAFF TGCGCCAGCAGCCCGGGGACAGGGGGCACTGAAGCTTTCTTT
TRBD1 - TRBJ1-3 TRBV5-1 CASSRQGSGNTIYF TGCGCCAGCAGTCGACAGGGCTCTGGAAACACCATATATTTT
- - TRBJ2-5 TRBV19 CASSLSGGAETQYF TGTGCCAGTAGTTTGTCTGGGGGGGCAGAGACCCAGTACTTC
- - TRBJ2-7 TRBV11-2 CASSPGYEQYF TGTGCCAGCAGCCCGGGCTACGAGCAGTACTTC
TRBD1 few TRBJ1-1 TRBV19 CASGTGYPNTEAFF TGTGCCAGCGGGACAGGGTATCCGAACACTGAAGCTTTCTTT
- - TRBJ2-1 TRBV12-5 CASGLGTGVGGYYNEQFF TGTGCTAGTGGTTTGGGGACAGGCGTCGGGGGCTACTACAATGAGCAGTTCTTC
TRBD2 - TRBJ2-1 TRBV4-3 CASSQDQGLADYNEQFF TGCGCCAGCAGCCAAGACCAGGGACTAGCGGACTACAATGAGCAGTTCTTC
- - TRBJ1-2 TRBV6-5 CASARGNSGYGYTF TGTGCCAGCGCACGGGGGAACTCGGGATATGGCTACACCTTC
- few TRBJ2-5 TRBV2 CASRYRETQYF TGTGCCAGCAGGTATCGAGAGACCCAGTACTTC
TRBD2 few TRBJ2-3 TRBV2 CASSVGLAGEVDTQYF TGTGCCAGCAGTGTGGGTCTAGCGGGGGAGGTAGATACGCAGTATTTT
TRBD1 - TRBJ2-1 TRBV5-6 CASIPWTGRNEQFF TGTGCCAGCATCCCCTGGACAGGGCGCAATGAGCAGTTCTTC
- - TRBJ1-2 TRBV4-3 CASSPGGFRARYTF TGCGCCAGCAGCCCGGGAGGTTTCAGAGCCCGCTACACCTTC
- - TRBJ1-1 TRBV7-6 CASSKREATEAFF TGTGCCAGCAGCAAACGGGAGGCGACTGAAGCTTTCTTT
- - TRBJ1-3 TRBV9 CASSVVEGSGNTIYF TGTGCCAGCAGCGTAGTGGAGGGCTCTGGAAACACCATATATTTT
- - TRBJ2-7 TRBV6-5 CASSREMVFHEQYF TGTGCCAGCAGTCGGGAGATGGTCTTCCACGAGCAGTACTTC
TRBD2 - TRBJ2-1 TRBV5-4 CASSLLGGRAYNEQFF TGTGCCAGCAGCCTATTGGGCGGGAGAGCCTACAATGAGCAGTTCTTC
- few TRBJ2-4 TRBV4-2 CASSQGESGSGIQYF TGTGCCAGCAGCCAAGGTGAGAGCGGTTCAGGCATTCAGTACTTC
TRBD1 - TRBJ1-2 TRBV13 CASNEIQGADGYTF TGTGCCAGCAACGAAATACAGGGGGCCGATGGCTACACCTTC
TRBD2 - TRBJ2-7 TRBV10-3 CAISPGLALYEQYF TGTGCCATCAGTCCGGGACTAGCGCTGTACGAGCAGTACTTC
- - TRBJ2-6 TRBV2 CASETGTGANVLTF TGTGCCAGCGAAACAGGGACCGGGGCCAACGTCCTGACTTTC
- once TRBJ2-7 TRBV5-6 CASSFQAIYEQYF TGTGCCAGCAGCTTCCAGGCTATCTACGAGCAGTACTTC
- - TRBJ2-7 TRBV5-6 CASSSDREAANEQYF TGTGCCAGCAGCAGCGACCGGGAAGCTGCCAACGAGCAGTACTTC
TRBD1 - TRBJ1-1 TRBV19 CASSGQGRMEAFF TGTGCCAGTAGTGGACAGGGGAGGATGGAAGCTTTCTTT
- few TRBJ2-2 TRBV10-3 CAISATSGVPTGELFF TGTGCCATCAGTGCAACCTCAGGGGTCCCCACCGGGGAGCTGTTTTTT